These 6 T cell receptor beta chains were sequenced from one sample in a study of cytomegalovirus exposure and HLA in healthy donors (dated by TCRdb to the late 2010s). Library method: the immunoSEQ multiplex PCR assay. The source is immuneACCESS, and TCRdb retained only in-frame sequences with V and J called. Part of the clones is not carried over; for the studies checked, unresolved V genes explain less than half of this, and the remainder is unexplained. Within this sample are some 130,000 clones, with 75% to 90% of them counted one time only. Jointly, the top ten make up 0.95% to 1.5% of the sample. Sequencing was done on a sample of PBMCs. The receptors derive from a woman aged 18-30 years in good health and CMV-seronegative.

The chain uses TRBV6-5 and TRBJ2-7; weak D call: TRBD2 (6 bases). There are 14 residues in the CDR3. Germline V gives CDR1 MNHEY, CDR2 SVGAGI. V was pared by 2 bases and J by 7 bases, with 15 bases between. The CDR3 bases are TGTGCCAGCAGTTACCGAGGGAGGAATGGGGAGCAGTACTTC. Amino acids: CASSYRGRNGEQYF.

This clone was seen once. The V gene is TRBV6-5, the J gene TRBJ2-7; a weak D match, TRBD2 (6 bases). Trimming took off 4 bases at V and 7 bases at J, with 14 bases between the two ends. Looked up from germline, CDR1 is MNHEY and CDR2 is SVGAGI. The CDR3 has 13 amino acids. CDR3 coding DNA: TGTGCCAGCAGTTCGCCATCCCGGGGGGAGCAGTACTTC. It specifies CASSSPSRGEQYF.

The V gene is TRBV9, the J gene TRBJ2-5; D is possibly TRBD2 (5 bases). Germline V CDR1 and CDR2: SGDLS, YYNGEE. V was clipped by 4 bases and J by 5 bases, with 18 bases between them. The CDR3 has 15 amino acids. CDR3 sequence (DNA): TGTGCCAGCAGCCTTTCCCCCGGGGTAGGGGAGACCCAGTACTTC. Its translation: CASSLSPGVGETQYF.

The chain joins TRBV5-1 to TRBJ2-3; D gene uncertain. The length of the CDR3 is 15 residues. The V gene lost 3 bases and the J gene lost 2 bases, with 13 bases spanning the gap. Germline values: CDR1 SGHRS, CDR2 YFSETQ. CDR3 sequence (DNA): TGCGCCAGCAGCTCCCAGGTTAGAGACACAGATACGCAGTATTTT. Residues: CASSSQVRDTDTQYF.

The chain combines TRBV2 with TRBJ2-1, with TRBD2 matching 13 bases. CDR3 length equals 15 residues. Germline V gives CDR1 SNHLY, CDR2 FYNNEI. V dropped 6 bases and J dropped 4; count of bases not matched to a gene: 3. CDR3 region: CASRQLAGGYNEQFF. The CDR3 DNA follows: TGTGCCAGCAGACAACTAGCGGGGGGGTACAATGAGCAGTTCTTC.

This sequence joins TRBV6-5 and TRBJ2-7; 7 nucleotides agree with TRBD1. The CDR3 loop spans 13 amino acids. CDR1 and CDR2 from the germline V gene are MNHEY and SVGAGI. The ends lost 6 bases at V and 4 bases at J; junction bases unmatched: 6. The DNA for the CDR3 is TGTGCCAGCAGCAGGGACAGACGGTACGAGCAGTACTTC. Translated: CASSRDRRYEQYF.